Listed below are T cell receptor beta chains from one sample, sequenced in a study of OX40 agonist ivuxolimab in advanced cancers. The assay was immunoSEQ multiplex PCR, and TCRdb's table has in-frame clones only and misses some. Of about 11,000 clones detected, around nine tenths appear once; the ten largest clones hold around 31%. Sample: CD4+ or CD8+ T cells sorted from blood, taken in a trial of the OX40 agonist ivuxolimab. These receptors were obtained from an adult with an advanced solid tumor such as melanoma, head and neck, liver or kidney cancer. CDR3s include the opening cysteine and the closing phenylalanine or tryptophan. D genes are given only for firm matches. Expanded clones are given a class, and other clones once, few, many or no size at all.

clone_size d_call j_call v_call cdr3_nt cdr3_aa
NA NA TRBJ2-6 TRBV21-1 TGTGCCAGCAGCCGCCTATCAGGGAGGGGGGCCAACGTCCTGACTTTC CASSRLSGRGANVLTF
NA NA TRBJ1-3 TRBV7-9 TGTGCCAGCAGCATACCTTTACAGGGATCCGGAAACACCATATATTTT CASSIPLQGSGNTIYF
few TRBD2 TRBJ2-1 TRBV19 TGTGCCAGTAGTATCCTAGCGGGAGCGGATAGTGTGGGTAATGAGCAGTTCTTC CASSILAGADSVGNEQFF
NA TRBD2 TRBJ2-5 TRBV7-3 TGTGCCAGCAGCCCGACCCCCGGGGAGCGGGAGCAAGAGACCCAGTACTTC CASSPTPGEREQETQYF
NA NA TRBJ2-5 TRBV7-7 TGTGCTAGCAGCTTAGGGGTGAAACAGGGTCTAGGGCAAGAGACCCAGTACTTC CASSLGVKQGLGQETQYF
NA NA TRBJ1-1 TRBV4-2 TGTGCCAGCAGCCAAGTTGAGGGAGGCACTGAAGCTTTCTTT CASSQVEGGTEAFF
NA TRBD2 TRBJ2-1 TRBV27 TGTGCCAGCAGGGATCTTAGCGGGGGAAACAATGAGCAGTTCTTC CASRDLSGGNNEQFF
NA NA TRBJ2-1 TRBV13 TGTGCCAGCAGCCCACGACTAGGAAGGAATGAGCAGTTCTTC CASSPRLGRNEQFF
NA NA TRBJ2-2 TRBV29-1 TGCAGCGTTGAAGATGGGGGCATCGGGGAGCTGTTTTTT CSVEDGGIGELFF
NA NA TRBJ2-1 TRBV10-2 TGCGCCAGCAGTGAGTCCGGTGGAGATACCTACAATGAGCAGTTCTTC CASSESGGDTYNEQFF
NA TRBD2 TRBJ2-7 TRBV28 TGTGCCAGCAGTTTATATCCGCCCGGGACTAGCGTTTCGACTACCCACGAGCAGTACTTC CASSLYPPGTSVSTTHEQYF